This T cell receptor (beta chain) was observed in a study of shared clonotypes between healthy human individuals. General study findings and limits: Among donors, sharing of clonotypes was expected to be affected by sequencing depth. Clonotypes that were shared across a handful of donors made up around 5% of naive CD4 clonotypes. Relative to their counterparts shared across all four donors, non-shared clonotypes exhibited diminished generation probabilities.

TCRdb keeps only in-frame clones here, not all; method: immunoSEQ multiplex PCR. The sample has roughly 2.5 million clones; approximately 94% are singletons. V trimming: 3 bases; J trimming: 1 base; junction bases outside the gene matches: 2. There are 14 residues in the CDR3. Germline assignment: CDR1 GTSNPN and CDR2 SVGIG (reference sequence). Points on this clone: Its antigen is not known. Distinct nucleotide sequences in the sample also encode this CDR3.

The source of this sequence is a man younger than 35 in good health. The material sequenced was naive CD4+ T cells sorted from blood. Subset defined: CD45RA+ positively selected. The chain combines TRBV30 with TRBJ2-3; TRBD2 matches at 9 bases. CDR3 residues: CAWRAGGGTDTQYF. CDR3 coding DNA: TGTGCCTGGAGAGCGGGGGGCGGCACAGATACGCAGTATTTT.